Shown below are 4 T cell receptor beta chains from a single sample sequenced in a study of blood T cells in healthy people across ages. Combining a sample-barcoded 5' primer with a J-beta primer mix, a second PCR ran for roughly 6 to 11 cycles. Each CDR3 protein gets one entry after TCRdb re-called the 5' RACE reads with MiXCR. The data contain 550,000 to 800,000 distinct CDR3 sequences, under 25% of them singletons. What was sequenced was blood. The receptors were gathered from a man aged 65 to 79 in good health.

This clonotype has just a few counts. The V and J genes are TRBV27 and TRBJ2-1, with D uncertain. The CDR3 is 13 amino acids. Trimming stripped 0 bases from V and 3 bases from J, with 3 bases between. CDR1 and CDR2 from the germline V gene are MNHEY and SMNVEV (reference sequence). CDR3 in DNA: TGTGCCAGCAGTTTATCGAACTACAATGAGCAGTTCTTC. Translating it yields CASSLSNYNEQFF.

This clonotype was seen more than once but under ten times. CDR3 amino acids: CASRAPNGELFF. Here the CDR3 DNA reads TGTGCCAGCAGAGCACCGAACGGGGAGCTGTTTTTT. This chain links TRBV25-1 with TRBJ2-2; D is unresolved. V lost 6 bases, J lost 7 bases, and 9 bases lay in between. Germline V gives CDR1 MGHDK, CDR2 SYGVNS. The CDR3 consists of 12 residues.

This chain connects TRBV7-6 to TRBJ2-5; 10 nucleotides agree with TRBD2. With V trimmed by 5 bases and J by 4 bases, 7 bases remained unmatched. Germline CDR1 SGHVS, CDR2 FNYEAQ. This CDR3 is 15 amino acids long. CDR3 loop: CASSTGLALPETQYF. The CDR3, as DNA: TGTGCCAGCAGCACGGGACTAGCGCTGCCAGAGACCCAGTACTTC.

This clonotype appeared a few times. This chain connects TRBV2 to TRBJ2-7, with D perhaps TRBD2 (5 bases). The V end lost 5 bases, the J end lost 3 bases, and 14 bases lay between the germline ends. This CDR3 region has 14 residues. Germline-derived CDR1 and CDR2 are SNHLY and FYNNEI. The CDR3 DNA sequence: TGTGCCAGCAGTTGGGAGTTCGGAGGCTACGAGCAGTACTTC. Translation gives CASSWEFGGYEQYF.